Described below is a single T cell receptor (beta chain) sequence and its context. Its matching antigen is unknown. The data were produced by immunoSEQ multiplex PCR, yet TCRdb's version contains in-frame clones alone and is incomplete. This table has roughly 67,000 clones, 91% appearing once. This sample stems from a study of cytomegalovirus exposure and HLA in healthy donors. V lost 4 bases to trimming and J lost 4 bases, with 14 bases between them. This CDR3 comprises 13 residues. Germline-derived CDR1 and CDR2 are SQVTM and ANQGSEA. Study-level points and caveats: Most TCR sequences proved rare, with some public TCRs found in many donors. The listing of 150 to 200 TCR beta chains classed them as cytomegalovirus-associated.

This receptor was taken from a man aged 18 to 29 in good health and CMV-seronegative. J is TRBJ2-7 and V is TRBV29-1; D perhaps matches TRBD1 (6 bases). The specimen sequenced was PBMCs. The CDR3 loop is CSVGAGDHYEQYF. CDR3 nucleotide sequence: TGCAGCGTTGGGGCAGGGGATCATTACGAGCAGTACTTC.